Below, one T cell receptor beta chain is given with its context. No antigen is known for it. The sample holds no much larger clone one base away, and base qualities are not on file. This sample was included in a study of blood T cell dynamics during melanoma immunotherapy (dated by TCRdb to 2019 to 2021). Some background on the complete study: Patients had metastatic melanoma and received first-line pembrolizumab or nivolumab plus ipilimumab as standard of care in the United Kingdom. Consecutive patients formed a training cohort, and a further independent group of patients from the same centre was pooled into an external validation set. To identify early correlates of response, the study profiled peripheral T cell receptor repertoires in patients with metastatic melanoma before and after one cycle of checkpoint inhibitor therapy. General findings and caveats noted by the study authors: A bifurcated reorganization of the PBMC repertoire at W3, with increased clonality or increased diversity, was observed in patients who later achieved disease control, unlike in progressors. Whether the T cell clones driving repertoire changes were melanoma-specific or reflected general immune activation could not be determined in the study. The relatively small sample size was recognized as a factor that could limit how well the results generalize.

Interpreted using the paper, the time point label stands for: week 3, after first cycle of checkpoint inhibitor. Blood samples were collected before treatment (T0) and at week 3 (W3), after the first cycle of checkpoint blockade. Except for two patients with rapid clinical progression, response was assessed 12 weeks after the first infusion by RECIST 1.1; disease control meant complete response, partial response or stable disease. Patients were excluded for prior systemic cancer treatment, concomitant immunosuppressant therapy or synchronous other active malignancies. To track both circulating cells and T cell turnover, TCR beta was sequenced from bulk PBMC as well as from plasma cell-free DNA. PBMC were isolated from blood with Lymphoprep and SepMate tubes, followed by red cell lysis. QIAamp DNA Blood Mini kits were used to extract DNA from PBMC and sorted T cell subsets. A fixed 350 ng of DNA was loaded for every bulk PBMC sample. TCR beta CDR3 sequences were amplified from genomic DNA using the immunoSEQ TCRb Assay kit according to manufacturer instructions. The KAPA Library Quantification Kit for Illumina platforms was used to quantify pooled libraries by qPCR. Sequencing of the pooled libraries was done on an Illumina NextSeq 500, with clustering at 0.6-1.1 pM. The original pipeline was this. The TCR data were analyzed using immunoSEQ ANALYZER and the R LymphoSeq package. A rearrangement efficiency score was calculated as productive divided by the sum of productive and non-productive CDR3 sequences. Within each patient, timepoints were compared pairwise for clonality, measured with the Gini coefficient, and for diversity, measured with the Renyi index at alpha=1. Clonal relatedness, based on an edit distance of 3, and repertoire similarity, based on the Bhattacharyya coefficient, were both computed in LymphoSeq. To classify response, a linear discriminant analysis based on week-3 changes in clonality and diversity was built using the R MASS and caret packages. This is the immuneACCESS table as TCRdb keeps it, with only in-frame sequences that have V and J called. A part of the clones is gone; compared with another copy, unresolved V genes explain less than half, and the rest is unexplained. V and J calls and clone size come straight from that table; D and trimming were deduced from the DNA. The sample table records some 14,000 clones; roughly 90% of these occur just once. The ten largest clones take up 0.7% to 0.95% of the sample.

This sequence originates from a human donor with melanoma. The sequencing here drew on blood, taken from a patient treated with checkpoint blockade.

The CDR3 protein: CAWNQGIDDTQYF. The nucleotide sequence is given as TGTGCCTGGAATCAGGGAATCGATGATACGCAGTATTTT. Recombination linked TRBV30 to TRBJ2-3; possibly the D gene is TRBD1, per 5 matching bases. V is clipped by 4 bases and J by 6 bases, and the sequence between their germline boundaries is 14 bases long. CDR1 GTSNPN and CDR2 SVGIG are derived from the germline V gene (reference sequence). Inclusive of the bounding cysteine and phenylalanine, the CDR3 is 13 residues long. Only the CDR3 portion is preserved as DNA: 39 bases, with reading frame beginning at the first base.